This entry lists 14 T cell receptor beta chains sequenced from one sample in a study of CD8+ T cells in alopecia areata. As to treatment: oral pan-JAK inhibitor, 5-10 mg twice daily. As the sequencing template, cDNA was produced by extracting RNA and reverse transcribing it. Sequencing was performed with immunoSEQ multiplex PCR; in TCRdb, only in-frame clones are kept and a portion is missing. The data show about 120,000 clones, 53% seen once. The sequences come from CD4+ T cells sorted from blood, collected at week 4, from a patient treated with tofacitinib. The source of these receptors is a human donor with alopecia areata.

The V gene is TRBV9, the J gene TRBJ2-2; 7 bases agree with TRBD1. The V gene end was trimmed by 4 bases and the J gene end by 1 base; junction bases not matched to a gene: 4. Germline V gives CDR1 SGDLS, CDR2 YYNGEE. CDR3 length: 15 residues. CDR3 nucleotide sequence: TGTGCCAGCAGCCCCCGGACAGGGAACACCGGGGAGCTGTTTTTT. Amino acid sequence: CASSPRTGNTGELFF. Combining the CDR3 with reference TRBV9 and TRBJ2-2 gives the whole variable domain DSGVTQTPKHLITATGQRVTLRCSPRSGDLSVYWYQQSLDQGLQFLIQYYNGEERAKGNILERFSAQQFPDLHSELNLSSLELGDSALYFCASSPRTGNTGELFFGEGSRLTVL.

This clone occurred many times. This chain uses TRBV19 with TRBJ1-1; 7 nucleotides align to TRBD1. In germline, CDR1 is LNHDA, CDR2 SQIVND (reference sequence). With 5 bases clipped from V and 2 bases from J, the junction kept 8 bases outside the gene matches. The CDR3 is 15 residues long. Here the CDR3 DNA reads TGTGCCAGTAGTTCTTCCGGGACAGCTAACACTGAAGCTTTCTTT. This codes for CASSSSGTANTEAFF.

The rearrangement uses TRBV29-1 and TRBJ1-2, with 12 bases matching TRBD1. CDR1 is SQVTM, CDR2 ANQGSEA, per germline. V gave up 3 bases and J gave up 3 bases; unmatched junction bases: 11. The CDR3 runs to 17 residues. The CDR3 sequence is CSVDWGQGAPSDYGYTF. The CDR3 DNA sequence: TGCAGCGTTGATTGGGGACAGGGGGCCCCTAGTGACTATGGCTACACCTTC.

The gene calls are TRBV14 and TRBJ2-7; 7 bases agree with TRBD2. The V gene end was trimmed by 0 bases and the J gene end by 6 bases; junction bases not matched to a gene: 8. The germline V gene has CDR1 SGHDN and CDR2 FVKESK. CDR3 length equals 15 residues. CDR3 amino acids: CASSQDWTRGSEQYF. The DNA of the CDR3 is TGTGCCAGCAGCCAAGACTGGACTAGAGGGTCCGAGCAGTACTTC. Supplemented by reference TRBV14 and TRBJ2-7, the full variable domain reads EAGVTQFPSHSVIEKGQTVTLRCDPISGHDNLYWYRRVMGKEIKFLLHFVKESKQDESGMPNNRFLAERTGGTYSTLKVQPAELEDSGVYFCASSQDWTRGSEQYFGPGTRLTVT.

The chain couples TRBV30 to TRBJ2-7; 8 positions match TRBD2. Germline CDR1 reads GTSNPN; CDR2 reads SVGIG (reference sequence). Trimming removed 3 bases from V and 6 bases from J; junction bases left unmatched: 7. The CDR3 sequence is 13 residues long. CDR3 coding DNA: TGTGCCTGGAGGACGGGAGGGCCACCCGAGCAGTACTTC. This encodes CAWRTGGPPEQYF.

The gene calls are TRBV7-3 and TRBJ2-2; TRBD1 agrees at 9 bases. Germline CDR1 reads SGHTA; CDR2 reads FQGTGA. The CDR3 totals 17 residues. V shed 2 bases and J 2 bases; nucleotides not matched to a gene: 6. Here the CDR3 reads CASSLGPGQGNTGELFF. The CDR3 nucleotides are TGTGCCAGCAGCTTAGGCCCGGGACAGGGCAACACCGGGGAGCTGTTTTTT.

This clone was found a few times. The chain carries TRBV29-1 and TRBJ2-7; the match to TRBD1 covers 8 bases. V trimming: 7 bases; J trimming: 0 bases; junction bases outside the gene matches: 2. The CDR3 consists of 12 residues. CDR1 and CDR2 from the germline V gene are SQVTM and ANQGSEA. The CDR3 sequence is CSAGTGSYEQYF. CDR3 nucleotide sequence: TGCAGCGCCGGGACAGGCTCCTACGAGCAGTACTTC.

The V call is TRBV2, the J call TRBJ2-7; tentative D call: TRBD1 (5 bases). CDR3 length: 15 residues. V lost 5 bases and J lost 0, with 14 bases in between. The germline V gene encodes CDR1 SNHLY and CDR2 FYNNEI. As DNA, the CDR3 is TGTGCCAGCAGTTTGACAGCCTATTACTCCTACGAGCAGTACTTC. This encodes CASSLTAYYSYEQYF.

This chain joins TRBV28 and TRBJ1-5; possible D gene TRBD1, 5 bases. The V and J ends lost 6 bases and 8 bases respectively, with 14 bases between them. The CDR3 extends over 13 amino acids. CDR1 and CDR2 (germline): MDHEN, SYDVKM. As DNA, the CDR3 is TGTGCCAGCAGAAGCTTCGAGACAGAGCCCCAGCATTTT. It is translated as CASRSFETEPQHF. Full variable domain (outside the CDR3, taken from reference TRBV28 and TRBJ1-5): DVKVTQSSRYLVKRTGEKVFLECVQDMDHENMFWYRQDPGLGLRLIYFSYDVKMKEKGDIPEGYSVSREKKERFSLILESASTNQTSMYLCASRSFETEPQHFGDGTRLSIL.

The gene calls are TRBV7-9 and TRBJ2-7, with 7 nucleotides matching TRBD2. CDR3 length equals 12 residues. The germline V gene has CDR1 SEHNR and CDR2 FQNEAQ (reference sequence). With 8 bases clipped from V and 0 bases from J, the junction kept 1 base outside the gene matches. CDR3 in amino acids: CASGGSSYEQYF. The CDR3 DNA sequence: TGTGCCAGCGGCGGGAGCTCCTACGAGCAGTACTTC.

The J gene is TRBJ2-5, the V gene TRBV7-3; D call uncertain. Germline loops: CDR1 SGHTA, CDR2 FQGTGA. V was cut by 1 base and J by 5 bases, with 11 bases left in between. The CDR3 sequence is 14 residues long. Here the CDR3 DNA reads TGTGCCAGCAGCTTAAGTTCGGTTGGGGAGACCCAGTACTTC. It is translated as CASSLSSVGETQYF.

V usage is TRBV25-1 and J usage is TRBJ2-7; D call uncertain. CDR1 is MGHDK and CDR2 is SYGVNS in the germline V gene. The CDR3 is 12 amino acids. Trimming shortened V by 5 bases and J by 4 bases, and 9 bases separated the two germline ends. As DNA, the CDR3 is TGTGCCAGCAGTCCCCGGCAGTACGAGCAGTACTTC. Residues: CASSPRQYEQYF.

The chain links TRBV30 to TRBJ1-2; a weak D match, TRBD1 (6 bases). CDR3 size: 15 residues. Between the trimmed V and J ends, which lost 0 bases and 4 bases, there was a span of 15 bases. CDR1 and CDR2 (germline): GTSNPN, SVGIG (reference sequence). CDR3 coding DNA: TGTGCCTGGAGTGTATCCTTGACAGGCGGCTATGGCTACACCTTC. Its protein product is CAWSVSLTGGYGYTF.

The rearrangement joins TRBV4-1 to TRBJ2-7; 8 bases map to TRBD1. The CDR3 loop spans 14 amino acids. CDR1 and CDR2 from the germline V gene are MGHRA and YSYEKL. V shed 6 bases and J 4 bases; nucleotides not matched to a gene: 8. The CDR3 DNA reads as TGCGCCAGCAGTCGACAGGGGATTGGTTACGAGCAGTACTTC. Protein product: CASSRQGIGYEQYF.